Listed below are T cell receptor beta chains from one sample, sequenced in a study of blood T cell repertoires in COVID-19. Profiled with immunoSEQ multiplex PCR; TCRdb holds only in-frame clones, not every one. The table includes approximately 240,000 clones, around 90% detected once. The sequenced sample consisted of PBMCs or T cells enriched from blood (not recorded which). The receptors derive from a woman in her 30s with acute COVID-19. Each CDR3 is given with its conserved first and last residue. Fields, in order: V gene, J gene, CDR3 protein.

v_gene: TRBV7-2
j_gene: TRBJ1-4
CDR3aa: CASSPGDGQSTNEKLFF

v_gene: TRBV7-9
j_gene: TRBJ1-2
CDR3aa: CASTPGGYGYTF

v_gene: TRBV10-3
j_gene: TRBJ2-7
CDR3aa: CAIRETGGSHEQYF

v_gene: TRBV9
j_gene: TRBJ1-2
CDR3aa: CASSVDGVGGYTF

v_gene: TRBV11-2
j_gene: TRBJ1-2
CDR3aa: CASSQITANYGYTF

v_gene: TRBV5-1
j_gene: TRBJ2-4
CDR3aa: CASSLDSAKNIQYF

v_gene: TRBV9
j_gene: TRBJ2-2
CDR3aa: CASSVLPSGSTGELFF

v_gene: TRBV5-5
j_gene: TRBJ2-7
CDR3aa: CASSLGQGRYEQYF

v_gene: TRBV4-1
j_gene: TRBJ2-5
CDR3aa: CASSQDSASGGGGWRETQYF

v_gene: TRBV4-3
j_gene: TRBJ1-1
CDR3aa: CASSLDRGTTEAFF

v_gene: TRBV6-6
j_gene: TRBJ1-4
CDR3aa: CASSYGTGPNEKLFF

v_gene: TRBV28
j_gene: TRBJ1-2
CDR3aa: CASSSGTGFYGYTF

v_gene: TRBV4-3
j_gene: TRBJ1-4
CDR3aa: CASSQDFRFNEKLFF

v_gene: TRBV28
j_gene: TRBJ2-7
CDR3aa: CASSPRDTDSYEQYF

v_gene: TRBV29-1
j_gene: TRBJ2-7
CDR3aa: CSVETGANYEQYF

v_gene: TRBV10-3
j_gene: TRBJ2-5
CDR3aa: CATTPSRQGGVETQYF

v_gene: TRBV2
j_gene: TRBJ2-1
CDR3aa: CASSQSGGYNEQFF

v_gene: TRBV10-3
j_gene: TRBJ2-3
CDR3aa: CAIGGGSDTQYF

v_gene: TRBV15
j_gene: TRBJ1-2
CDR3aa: CATSRRQGAGGYTF

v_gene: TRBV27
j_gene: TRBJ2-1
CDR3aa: CASSLTSGTTTPYNEQFF

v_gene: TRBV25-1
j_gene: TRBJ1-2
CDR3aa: CASSEYGGDGYTF

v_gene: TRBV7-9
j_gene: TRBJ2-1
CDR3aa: CASSLGQYNEQFF

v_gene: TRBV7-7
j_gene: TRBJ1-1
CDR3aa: CASSLVSGAEAFF

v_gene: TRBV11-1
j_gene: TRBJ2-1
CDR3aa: CASSHGLAGLNEQFF

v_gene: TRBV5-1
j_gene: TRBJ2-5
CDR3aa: CASSLAQGVRETQYF

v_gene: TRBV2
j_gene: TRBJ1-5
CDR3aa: CASRPTGGTQPQHF

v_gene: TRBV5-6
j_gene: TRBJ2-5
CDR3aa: CASSFSVEETQYF

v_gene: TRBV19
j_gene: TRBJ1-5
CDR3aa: CASSEMTGVIDQPQHF

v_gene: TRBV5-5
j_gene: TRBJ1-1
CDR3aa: CASSPSVGLNTEAFF

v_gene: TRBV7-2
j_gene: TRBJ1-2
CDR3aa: CASSLSGQGARGYGYTF

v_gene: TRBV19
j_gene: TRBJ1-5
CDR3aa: CASSIADQPQHF

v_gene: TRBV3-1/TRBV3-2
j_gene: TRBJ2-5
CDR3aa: CASSQVGKAGQETQYF

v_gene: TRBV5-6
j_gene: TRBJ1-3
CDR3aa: CASSWGSNRGGGNTIYF

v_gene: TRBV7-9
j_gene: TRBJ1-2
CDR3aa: CASSRLRLQGDSGYTF

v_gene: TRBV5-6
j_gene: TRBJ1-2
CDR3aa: CASSLAGDSQLTTF

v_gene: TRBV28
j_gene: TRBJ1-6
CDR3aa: CASSPPMTGSSYNSPLHF

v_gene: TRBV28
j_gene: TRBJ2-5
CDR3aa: CASSFGDLETQYF

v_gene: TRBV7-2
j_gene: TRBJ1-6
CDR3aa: CARPARTGGGSPLHF

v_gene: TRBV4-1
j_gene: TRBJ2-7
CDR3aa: CASSQARTTSYEQYF

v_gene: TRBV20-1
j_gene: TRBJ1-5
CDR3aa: CSTGSQPQHF

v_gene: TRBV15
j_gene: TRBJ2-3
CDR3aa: CATSFSGRTDTQYF

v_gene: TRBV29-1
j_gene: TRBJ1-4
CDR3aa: CSVPGQGEEKLFF

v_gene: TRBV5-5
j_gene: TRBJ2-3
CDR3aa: CASSPLGRSTDTQYF

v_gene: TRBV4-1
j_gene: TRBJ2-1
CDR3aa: CASSQGNGPSAYNEQFF

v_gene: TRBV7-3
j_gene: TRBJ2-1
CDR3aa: CASSRSGSFEQFF

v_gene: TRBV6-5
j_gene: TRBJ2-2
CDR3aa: CASSQTGELFF

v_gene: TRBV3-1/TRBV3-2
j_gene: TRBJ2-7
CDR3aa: CASSQEIGSGYEQYF

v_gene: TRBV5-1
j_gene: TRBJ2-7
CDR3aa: CASSPFSGGAGSYEQYF

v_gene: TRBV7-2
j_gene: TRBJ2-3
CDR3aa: CASSFGSSSTDTQYF

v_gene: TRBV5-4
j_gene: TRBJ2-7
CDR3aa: CASSMRTGDFDEQYF

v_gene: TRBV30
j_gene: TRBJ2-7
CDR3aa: CAWSETGGAGIVQYF

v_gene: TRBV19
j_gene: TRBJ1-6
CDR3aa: CASRYGTGGRDNSPLHF

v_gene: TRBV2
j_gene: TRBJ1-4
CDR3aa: CASSANLVELFF

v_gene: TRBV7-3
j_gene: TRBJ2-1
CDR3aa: CASRGGEQFF

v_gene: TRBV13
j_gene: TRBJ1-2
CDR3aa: CASSLRGLDYGYTF

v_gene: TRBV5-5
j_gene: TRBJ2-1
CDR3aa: CASSTPGQGAREQFF

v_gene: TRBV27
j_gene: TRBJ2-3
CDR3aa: CASSGSGRATDTQYF

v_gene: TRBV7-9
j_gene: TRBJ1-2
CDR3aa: CASSLFSRQLYGYTF

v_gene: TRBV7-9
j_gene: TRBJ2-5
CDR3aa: CASSHAGVQETQYF

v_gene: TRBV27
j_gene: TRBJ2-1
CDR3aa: CASSSRLAGGSSYNEQFF